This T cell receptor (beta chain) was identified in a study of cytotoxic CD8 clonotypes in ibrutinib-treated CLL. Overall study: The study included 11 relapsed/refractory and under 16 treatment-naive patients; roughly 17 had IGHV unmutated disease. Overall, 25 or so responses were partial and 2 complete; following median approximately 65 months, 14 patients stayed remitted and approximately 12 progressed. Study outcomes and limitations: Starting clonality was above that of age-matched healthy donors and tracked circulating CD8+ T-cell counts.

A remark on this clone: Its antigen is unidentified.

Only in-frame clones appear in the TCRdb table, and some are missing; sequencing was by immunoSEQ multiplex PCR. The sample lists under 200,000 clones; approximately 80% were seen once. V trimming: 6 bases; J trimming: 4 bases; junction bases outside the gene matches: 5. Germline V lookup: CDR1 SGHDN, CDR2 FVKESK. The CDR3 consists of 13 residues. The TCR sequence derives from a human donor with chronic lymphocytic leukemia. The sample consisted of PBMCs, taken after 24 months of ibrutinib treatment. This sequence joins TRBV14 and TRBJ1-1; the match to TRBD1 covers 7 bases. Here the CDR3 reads CASRSGGSTEAFF. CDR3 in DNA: TGTGCCAGCAGATCAGGGGGGAGCACTGAAGCTTTCTTT.